The present T cell receptor (beta chain) was sequenced within a study of blood T cell repertoires in COVID-19. Individuals aged about 18 to 89 years were recruited from about two dozen US areas. Data came from immunoSEQ multiplex PCR; TCRdb stores just in-frame clones and leaves some out. The table has 200,000 or so clones, 80% to 90% seen once; the top ten hold 2% to 2.5%. The V segment lost 7 bases and the J segment 0 bases; nucleotides outside the gene matches: 16. The CDR3 has 19 residues. Germline V CDR1 and CDR2: LNHDA, SQIVND (reference sequence). The rearrangement links TRBV19 to TRBJ2-1; 9 positions match TRBD2. This sequence was found in a woman aged 40 to 50 with acute COVID-19. Sequencing was performed on PBMCs or T cells enriched from blood (not recorded which). The CDR3 region has the DNA TGTGCCAGTATTTTGCGTTGGGCTAGCGGGGCCAGCTCCTACAATGAGCAGTTCTTC. Its protein is CASILRWASGASSYNEQFF.